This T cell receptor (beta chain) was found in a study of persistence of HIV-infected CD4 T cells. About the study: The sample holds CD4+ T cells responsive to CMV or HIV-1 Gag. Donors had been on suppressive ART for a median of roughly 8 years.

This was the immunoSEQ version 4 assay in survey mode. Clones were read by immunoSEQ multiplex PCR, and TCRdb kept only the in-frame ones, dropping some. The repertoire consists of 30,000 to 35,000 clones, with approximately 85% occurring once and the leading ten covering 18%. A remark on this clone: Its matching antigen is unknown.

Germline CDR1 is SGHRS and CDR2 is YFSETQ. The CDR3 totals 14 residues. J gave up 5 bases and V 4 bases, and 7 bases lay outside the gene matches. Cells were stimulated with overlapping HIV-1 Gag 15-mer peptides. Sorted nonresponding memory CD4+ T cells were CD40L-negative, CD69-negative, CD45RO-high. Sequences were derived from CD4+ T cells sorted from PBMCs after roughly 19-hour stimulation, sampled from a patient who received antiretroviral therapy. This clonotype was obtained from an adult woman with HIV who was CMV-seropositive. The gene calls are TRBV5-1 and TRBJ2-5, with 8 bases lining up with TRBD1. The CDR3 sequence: CASSLQGAGETQYF. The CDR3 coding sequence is TGCGCCAGCAGCCTTCAGGGGGCCGGTGAGACCCAGTACTTC. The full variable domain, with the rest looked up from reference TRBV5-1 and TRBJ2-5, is KAGVTQTPRYLIKTRGQQVTLSCSPISGHRSVSWYQQTPGQGLQFLFEYFSETQRNKGNFPGRFSGRQFSNSRSEMNVSTLELGDSALYLCASSLQGAGETQYFGPGTRLLVL.